These 16 T cell receptor beta chains originate from one sample sequenced in a study of cytomegalovirus exposure and HLA in healthy donors. PCR was performed using 60 Vbeta and 13 Jbeta primers. Data came from immunoSEQ multiplex PCR; TCRdb stores just in-frame clones and leaves some out. The data hold some 140,000 clones, with around 80% observed a single time. The sequencing input was PBMCs. The receptor source for this set is a male donor in good health and CMV-seropositive.

The rearrangement uses TRBV27 and TRBJ2-5; D remains unclear. Germline V CDR1 and CDR2: MNHEY, SMNVEV (reference sequence). The length of the CDR3 is 13 residues. Trimming left V 7 bases short and J 0 bases short, with 9 bases between. The DNA of the CDR3 is TGTGCCAGCAAATTTGCGAACCAAGAGACCCAGTACTTC. Its translation: CASKFANQETQYF.

The chain links TRBV10-3 to TRBJ1-5; perhaps TRBD1 as D (6 bases). The ends were cut back, 7 bases at V and 2 bases at J, with 9 bases in the middle. CDR1 ENHRY and CDR2 SYGVKD come from the germline V gene. The CDR3 sequence is 13 residues long. The CDR3 is CAITAGGNQPQHF. The CDR3 DNA reads as TGTGCCATCACGGCAGGGGGCAATCAGCCCCAGCATTTT.

The V call is TRBV6-5, the J call TRBJ2-3; 15 positions match TRBD2. This CDR3 comprises 15 residues. CDR1 is MNHEY, CDR2 SVGAGI, per germline. The junction had 5 bases not matched to a gene; V was cut back by 6 bases and J by 7 bases. The CDR3 is CASSGGLAGGYTQYF. In DNA form, the CDR3 reads TGTGCCAGCAGCGGGGGACTAGCGGGGGGCTATACGCAGTATTTT.

This clone was counted a few times. This chain uses TRBV4-2 with TRBJ2-7; 13 bases match TRBD2. V trimming: 4 bases; J trimming: 4 bases; junction bases outside the gene matches: 10. Germline assignment: CDR1 LGHNA and CDR2 YNFKEQ. The CDR3 runs to 17 residues. The CDR3 DNA reads TGTGCCAGCAGCCCGGGACTAGCGGGACGAGGGCGATACGAGCAGTACTTC. It is translated as CASSPGLAGRGRYEQYF.

V is TRBV6-5 and J is TRBJ2-7, with no clear D. Trimming took 3 bases from V and 1 from J, leaving 7 bases between them. This CDR3 comprises 13 residues. Germline V gene data show CDR1 as MNHEY and CDR2 as SVGAGI. For the CDR3, the DNA is TGTGCCAGCAGTTATTACCAGTCCTACGAGCAGTACTTC. This encodes CASSYYQSYEQYF.

The gene calls are TRBV6-5 and TRBJ2-5; 10 bases fit TRBD2. Germline loops: CDR1 MNHEY, CDR2 SVGAGI. Losses at the gene ends were 6 bases for V and 4 bases for J; bases not matched to a gene: 8. The CDR3 has 15 amino acids. CDR3 nucleotide sequence: TGTGCCAGCAGCCGAGCGGGAGGGCCCACAGAGACCCAGTACTTC. Amino acids: CASSRAGGPTETQYF.

V gene TRBV4-1 combines with J gene TRBJ2-2; 8 bases match TRBD1. Germline V CDR1 and CDR2: MGHRA, YSYEKL. V dropped 1 base and J dropped 0; count of bases not matched to a gene: 10. The CDR3 extends over 19 amino acids. CDR3 loop: CASSQGLSAQGANTGELFF. Here the CDR3 DNA reads TGCGCCAGCAGCCAAGGTTTATCGGCACAGGGGGCGAACACCGGGGAGCTGTTTTTT.

J is TRBJ2-7 and V is TRBV27, with D tentatively TRBD2 (6 bases). Germline V gives CDR1 MNHEY, CDR2 SMNVEV (reference sequence). The CDR3 sequence is 14 residues long. Trimming shortened V by 6 bases and J by 1 base, and 13 bases separated the two germline ends. The chain's CDR3 is CASSWVSGSYEQYF. In DNA form, the CDR3 reads TGTGCCAGCAGCTGGGTTAGCGGATCCTACGAGCAGTACTTC.

Written as DNA, the CDR3 is TGTGCCAGCAGTCCGTCCCTAGAGGGAAATGAAAAACTGTTTTTT. It specifies CASSPSLEGNEKLFF. J is TRBJ1-4 and V is TRBV6-1; no clear D gene. V was shortened by 5 bases and J by 5 bases, with 15 bases between the two germline ends. Germline CDR1 and CDR2: MNHNS and SASEGT. The CDR3 extends over 15 amino acids.

In DNA form, the CDR3 reads TGTGCCAGCAGCGTAGAAGGGACAGGGGAGGACTATGGCTACACCTTC. Amino acids: CASSVEGTGEDYGYTF. The chain is built from TRBV9 and TRBJ1-2; 10 nucleotides agree with TRBD1. Trimming removed 0 bases from V and 3 bases from J; junction bases left unmatched: 5. From germline, CDR1 is SGDLS and CDR2 YYNGEE. This CDR3 has 16 amino acids.

This chain joins TRBV5-6 and TRBJ2-7, with TRBD2 as a possible D gene (7 bases). There are 16 residues in the CDR3. Germline lookup yields CDR1 SGHDT and CDR2 YYEEEE. The ends were cut back, 4 bases at V and 11 bases at J, with 28 bases in the middle. The CDR3 DNA is TGTGCCAGCAGCCTCAGACTGGGAGGGGGGGGAGACTCGGAGTACTTC. Protein sequence: CASSLRLGGGGDSEYF.

This chain links TRBV19 with TRBJ1-6; 9 bases fit TRBD1. Trimming cost V 5 bases and J 10 bases; bases outside gene matches: 6. Germline lookup yields CDR1 LNHDA and CDR2 SQIVND (reference sequence). The CDR3 consists of 14 residues. The CDR3 here is CASSFTGGRSPLHF. CDR3 DNA sequence: TGTGCCAGTAGTTTCACAGGGGGCAGGTCACCCCTCCACTTT. Supplemented by reference TRBV19 and TRBJ1-6, the full variable domain reads DGGITQSPKYLFRKEGQNVTLSCEQNLNHDAMYWYRQDPGQGLRLIYYSQIVNDFQKGDIAEGYSVSREKKESFPLTVTSAQKNPTAFYLCASSFTGGRSPLHFGNGTRLTVT.

This clone was seen a single time. The chain uses TRBV9 and TRBJ2-5, with 7 bases aligning to TRBD2. Per the germline V gene, CDR1 is SGDLS and CDR2 is YYNGEE. The CDR3 covers 15 residues. The ends lost 0 bases at V and 1 base at J; junction bases unmatched: 3. CDR3 DNA: TGTGCCAGCAGCGTAGATCCGGGGGGCCAAGAGACCCAGTACTTC. Its translation is CASSVDPGGQETQYF.

This clone was found once. The chain is built from TRBV7-6 and TRBJ2-7; TRBD1 is a possible D gene (6 bases). V lost 2 bases and J 0 bases, leaving 8 bases between the germline ends. The CDR3 has 14 residues. From germline, CDR1 is SGHVS and CDR2 FNYEAQ. CDR3 amino acids: CASSLQGSSYEQYF. Here the CDR3 DNA reads TGTGCCAGCAGCTTACAGGGGAGCTCCTACGAGCAGTACTTC.

The V gene is TRBV13, the J gene TRBJ1-6; 8 positions agree with TRBD1. V lost 5 bases to trimming and J lost 7 bases; unmatched junction nucleotides: 10. The CDR3 is 16 amino acids. The V gene's germline CDR1 is PRHDT and CDR2 FYEKMQ (reference sequence). The CDR3 bases are TGTGCCAGCAGCCACCAGACAGGGGTTGGGAATTCACCCCTCCACTTT. This translates into CASSHQTGVGNSPLHF.

Notes on this clone: At one end the junction does not follow the germline gene, possibly because of a read error. This chain connects TRBV6-5 to TRBJ1-4; D not resolved. The CDR3 is 14 residues long. The germline V gene encodes CDR1 MNHEY and CDR2 SVGAGI. CDR3 DNA: TGTGCCAGCAGAAGACACAATCAAAATGAAAGACTGTTTTTT. This sequence encodes CASRRHNQNERLFF.